This T cell receptor (beta chain) was obtained from a study of cytomegalovirus exposure and HLA in healthy donors. Across the whole study: Approximately 180 million T cells yielded 90 million to 130 million unique TCR beta sequences, as an earlier analysis found.

With respect to this clone: The antigen remains unidentified.

Study findings and constraints: TCR beta sequences reportedly predicted most subjects' HLA-A and HLA-B alleles accurately.

Researchers ran the PCR with 60 Vbeta and 13 Jbeta primers. In the source study's methods: There were around 77 million unique TCR beta chains by a later count, and approximately 10 million of them were shared. Sequencing used immunoSEQ multiplex PCR; TCRdb keeps in-frame clones, though not all of them. The D gene and trimming were derived from the DNA, and the V and J assignments and clone size from that table. This sample's table has some 75,000 clones. The sequenced sample was PBMCs. This TCR was recovered from a man in his forties or fifties in good health and CMV-seronegative.

CDR3 sequence (DNA): TGTGCCAGCAGCCGGGCGAGCGGGGGGGCGACCGGGGAGCTGTTTTTT. It is translated as CASSRASGGATGELFF. V gene TRBV14 combines with J gene TRBJ2-2; 10 bases fit TRBD2. The germline V gene encodes CDR1 SGHDN and CDR2 FVKESK. Trimming removed 4 bases from V and 5 bases from J; junction bases left unmatched: 7. The CDR3 totals 16 residues. The whole variable domain, filled in from reference TRBV14 and TRBJ2-2, reads EAGVTQFPSHSVIEKGQTVTLRCDPISGHDNLYWYRRVMGKEIKFLLHFVKESKQDESGMPNNRFLAERTGGTYSTLKVQPAELEDSGVYFCASSRASGGATGELFFGEGSRLTVL.